This T cell receptor (beta chain) was documented in a study of regulatory T cells in long-lasting Graves disease (dated by TCRdb to about 2021). About the investigation overall: Persistent Graves' disease was defined as persistently positive TSH receptor autoantibodies together with antithyroid drug treatment for over 5 years. This study used TCR sequencing and RNA sequencing of peripheral blood to compare persistent Graves' disease patients against newly diagnosed Graves' disease patients. The study took place in China and was registered as a clinical trial. A total of roughly 33 samples were covered by TCR sequencing, comprising around 13 persistent and 20 newly diagnosed Graves' disease patients. On average, persistent Graves' disease patients in the clinical cohort had been on antithyroid drugs for roughly 11 years. Points the paper makes about the study in general: The authors acknowledged the small sample size as a limitation that may reduce accuracy. Preferential use of TRBV28, TRBJ1-2 and TRBJ2-5 was observed in persistent disease, whereas TRBV20-1 and TRBJ2-1 were favored in newly diagnosed disease. Only the TCR beta chain was sequenced and analyzed. Persistent patients shared more public clonotypes among themselves (2,741) than newly diagnosed patients did (roughly 910). Only peripheral blood was studied, because thyroid tissue, the primary lesion, was inaccessible. Compared with newly diagnosed patients, patients with persistent Graves' disease had lower TCR Shannon entropy and fewer highly expanded clones, which suggests clonal expansion.

This clonotype was counted a single time. Its antigen is still unknown. The record has no base qualities; no much larger clone is one base away. One read alone is a weak basis. The germline V gene encodes CDR1 DFQATT and CDR2 SNEGSKA (reference sequence). Relative to germline, V is 5 bases shorter and J is 0 bases shorter, with 12 bases between their ends. From the cysteine up to the phenylalanine, the CDR3 has a length of 14 residues. The sequence is cut down to CDR3 DNA, 42 bases in frame from base 1. Library prep was done by multiplex PCR. Data came from an Illumina HiSeq 4000. TCR beta libraries were built with iRepertoire HTBI primers and Arm-PCR amplification of CDR3 regions. Before sequencing, the PCR products underwent gel purification. Processing in the source paper ran as follows. Gene usage analysis of CDR3 amino acid clonotypes used the approximately 56 TRBV and more than 13 TRBJ segments found across samples. COPE and FqMerger were used to merge the filtered high-quality paired reads into contigs. Contigs were aligned with BLAST to IMGT TRBV, TRBD and TRBJ reference genes, and CDR3 was defined per IMGT. Clonotypes above 0.1% frequency were classified as highly expanded clones. Repertoire diversity was measured by Shannon entropy, and V-J evenness by the Gini coefficient. A clonotype was considered public if more than one individual shared it. TCRdb passed the public sequencing reads through fastp at Q25 and MiXCR, retaining productive beta sequences. Every entry covers one CDR3 protein and lists the most common genes and DNA from its rows. What appears here as the V and J calls and clone size reflects TCRdb's work, not the paper's. Present in this sample are roughly 470,000 distinct CDR3 sequences, around 21% of which were seen just once. The ten largest make up 7% to 10% of the sample.

The time point label, as the study defines it: persistent/refractory GD, antithyroid drugs over 5 years with positive TRAb. For both TCR sequencing and RNA sequencing, RNA was extracted from PBMCs using TRIzol. Graves' disease was diagnosed according to American Thyroid Association guidelines. The patients came from an endocrinology department in Xi'an, China. Each patient gave 8.5 to 9.5 milliliters of peripheral blood, collected in an EDTA anticoagulant tube. Ficoll Paque Plus density gradient separation was used to isolate PBMCs, and no additional T cell sorting was done. An Agilent 2100 Bioanalyzer and agarose gel were used to check RNA quality, while a NanoDrop 2000 measured RNA concentration.

In this chain, TRBV20-1 is recombined with TRBJ2-3; the D gene remains uncertain. This TCR was recovered from a female donor with Graves disease. The sample in question was peripheral blood mononuclear cells (PBMCs), obtained when the disease was refractory, from a patient treated with antithyroid drugs. The DNA reads as follows: TGCAGTGCTCCCCCCTTGGGGAGCACAGATACGCAGTATTTT. Protein translation: CSAPPLGSTDTQYF.